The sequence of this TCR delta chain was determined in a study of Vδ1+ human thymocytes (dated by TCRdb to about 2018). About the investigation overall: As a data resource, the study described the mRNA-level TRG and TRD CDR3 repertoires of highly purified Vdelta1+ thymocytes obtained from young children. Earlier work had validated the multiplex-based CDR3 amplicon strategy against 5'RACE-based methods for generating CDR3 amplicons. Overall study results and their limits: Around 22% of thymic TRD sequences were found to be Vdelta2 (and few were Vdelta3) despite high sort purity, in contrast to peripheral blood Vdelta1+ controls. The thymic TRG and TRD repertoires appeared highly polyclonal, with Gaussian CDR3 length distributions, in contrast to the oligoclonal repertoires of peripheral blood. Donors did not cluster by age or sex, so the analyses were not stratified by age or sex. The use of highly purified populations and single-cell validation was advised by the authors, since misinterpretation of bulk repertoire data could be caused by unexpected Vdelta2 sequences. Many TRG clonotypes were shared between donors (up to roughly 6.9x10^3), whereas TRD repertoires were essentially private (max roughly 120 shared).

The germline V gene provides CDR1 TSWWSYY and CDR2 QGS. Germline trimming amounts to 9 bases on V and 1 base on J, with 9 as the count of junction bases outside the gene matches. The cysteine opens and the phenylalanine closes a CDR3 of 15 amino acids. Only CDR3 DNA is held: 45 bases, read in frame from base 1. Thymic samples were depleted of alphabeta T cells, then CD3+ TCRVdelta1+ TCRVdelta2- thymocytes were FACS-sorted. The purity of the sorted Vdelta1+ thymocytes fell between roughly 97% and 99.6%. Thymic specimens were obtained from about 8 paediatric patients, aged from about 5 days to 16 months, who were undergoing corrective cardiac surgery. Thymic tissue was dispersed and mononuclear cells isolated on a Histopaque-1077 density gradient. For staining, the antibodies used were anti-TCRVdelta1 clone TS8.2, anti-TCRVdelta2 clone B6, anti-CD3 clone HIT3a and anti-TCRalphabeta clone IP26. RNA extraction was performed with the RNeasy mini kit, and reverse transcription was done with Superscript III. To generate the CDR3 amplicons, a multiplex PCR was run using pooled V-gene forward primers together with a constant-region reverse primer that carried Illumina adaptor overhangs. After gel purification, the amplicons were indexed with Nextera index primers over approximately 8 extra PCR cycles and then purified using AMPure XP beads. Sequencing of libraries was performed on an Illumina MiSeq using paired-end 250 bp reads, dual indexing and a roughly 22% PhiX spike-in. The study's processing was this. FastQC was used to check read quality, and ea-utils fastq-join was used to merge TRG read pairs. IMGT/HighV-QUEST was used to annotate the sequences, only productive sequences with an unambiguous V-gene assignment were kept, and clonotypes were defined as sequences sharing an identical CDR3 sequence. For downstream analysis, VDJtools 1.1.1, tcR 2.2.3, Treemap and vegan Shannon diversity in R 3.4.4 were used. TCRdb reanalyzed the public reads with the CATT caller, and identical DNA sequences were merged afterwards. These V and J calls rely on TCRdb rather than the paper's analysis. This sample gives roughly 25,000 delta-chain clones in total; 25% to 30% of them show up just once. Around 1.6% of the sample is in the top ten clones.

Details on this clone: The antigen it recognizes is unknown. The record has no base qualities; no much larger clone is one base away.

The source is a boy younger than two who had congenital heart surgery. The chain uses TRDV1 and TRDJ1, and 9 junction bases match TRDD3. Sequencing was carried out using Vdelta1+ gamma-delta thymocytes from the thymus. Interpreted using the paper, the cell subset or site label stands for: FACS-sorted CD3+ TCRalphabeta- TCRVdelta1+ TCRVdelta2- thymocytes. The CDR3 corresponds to CALRGGYGSTDKLIF. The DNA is TGTGCTCTCCGTGGGGGATATGGGTCCACCGATAAACTCATCTTT.